These 12 T cell receptor beta chains share one sample of origin, sequenced in a study of beta chain features in type 1 diabetes. Sequenced material consisted of expressed TCRB transcripts (all of the isolated RNA was reverse transcribed). Produced via immunoSEQ multiplex PCR; TCRdb's table is partial and in-frame only. This sample carries hundreds of thousands of clones, less than 9.5% of them seen once, and the ten largest clones take 0.44%. Material: central memory CD4+ T cells from blood. These TCRs come from a woman under 30 in good health.

There are a few counts of this clone. The rearrangement joins TRBV27 to TRBJ2-1; unclear D gene. Germline V gene sequence: CDR1 MNHEY, CDR2 SMNVEV (reference sequence). CDR3 length: 11 residues. With 2 bases removed from V and 13 bases from J, the gap between germline ends came to 9 bases. The CDR3 here is CASSLQDHQFF. CDR3 nucleotides: TGTGCCAGCAGTTTACAGGACCACCAGTTCTTC.

The chain recombines TRBV2 with TRBJ2-5, with no clear D. The V end lost 8 bases, the J end lost 5 bases, and 15 bases lay between the germline ends. This CDR3 has 13 residues. CDR1 and CDR2 (germline): SNHLY, FYNNEI. The CDR3 reads CASQTGAWETQYF. The CDR3 DNA reads TGTGCCAGCCAGACGGGCGCGTGGGAGACCCAGTACTTC.

Notes on this clone: This could be a read error, since a much larger clone is one nucleotide away. At the DNA level, this CDR3 is encoded by other sequences in the same sample as well. The V call is TRBV7-9, the J call TRBJ1-1, with D unclear. The ends were cut back, 4 bases at V and 0 bases at J, with 6 bases in the middle. Germline V gene data show CDR1 as SEHNR and CDR2 as FQNEAQ (reference sequence). The CDR3 has 13 amino acids. In DNA, the CDR3 is TGTGCCAGCAGCTCGGGGATGAACACTGAAGCTTTCTTT. It codes for CASSSGMNTEAFF. Combining the CDR3 with reference TRBV7-9 and TRBJ1-1 gives the whole variable domain DTGVSQNPRHKITKRGQNVTFRCDPISEHNRLYWYRQTLGQGPEFLTYFQNEAQLEKSRLLSDRFSAERPKGSFSTLEIQRTEQGDSAMYLCASSSGMNTEAFFGQGTRLTVV.

This clone was seen more than once but under ten times. This sequence joins TRBV6-6 and TRBJ1-5; 7 bases agree with TRBD1. After removal of 2 bases from V and 4 bases from J, the junction contained 5 bases not matched to a gene. CDR3 length: 15 amino acids. In germline, CDR1 is MNHNY, CDR2 SVGAGI (reference sequence). As DNA, the CDR3 is TGTGCCAGCAGTTACCGGCAACAGGGGAATCAGCCCCAGCATTTT. It codes for CASSYRQQGNQPQHF.

The genes are TRBV29-1 and TRBJ2-5; D not certain. Germline loops: CDR1 SQVTM, CDR2 ANQGSEA. This CDR3 has 10 amino acids. V dropped 8 bases and J dropped 3 bases, with 7 bases sitting between them. CDR3 sequence reads: CSFLKETQYF. CDR3 coding DNA: TGCAGCTTCCTGAAAGAGACCCAGTACTTC.

This clone was counted a few times. The chain has TRBV4-2 and TRBJ2-3; D is undetermined. CDR3 length: 15 residues. Trimming removed 2 bases at V and 2 bases at J, with 11 bases between. Looked up from germline, CDR1 is LGHNA and CDR2 is YNFKEQ. This CDR3 is CASSQRPSDTDTQYF. The CDR3 DNA sequence: TGTGCCAGCAGCCAAAGACCCAGCGACACAGATACGCAGTATTTT.

This clone was counted only a few times. The same CDR3 also results from other DNA sequences found in this sample. This chain uses TRBV28 with TRBJ1-5, with D hard to call. V was cut by 2 bases and J by 6 bases, with 11 bases left in between. There are 14 residues in the CDR3. Germline assignment: CDR1 MDHEN and CDR2 SYDVKM. CDR3 in amino acids: CASSLGNWGQPQHF. As DNA, the CDR3 is TGTGCCAGCAGTTTAGGGAACTGGGGTCAGCCCCAGCATTTT.

With regard to this clone: This could be a read error, since a much larger clone is one nucleotide away. The V call is TRBV5-4, the J call TRBJ2-7, with D perhaps matching TRBD2 (6 bases). This CDR3 region has 13 residues. The V and J ends lost 2 bases and 2 bases respectively, with 8 bases between them. Looked up from germline, CDR1 is SGHNT and CDR2 is YYREEE (reference sequence). The DNA for the CDR3 is TGTGCCAGCAGCTTAGGAGGGACCTACGAGCAGTACTTC. This gives the protein CASSLGGTYEQYF.

This clone was counted only a few times. The CDR3 bases are TGTGCCAGCGGTGGAGGCGGGAGGGCTGCAGATACGCAGTATTTT. It translates to CASGGGGRAADTQYF. V usage is TRBV6-5 and J usage is TRBJ2-3; 9 bases are shared with TRBD2. This CDR3 spans 15 amino acids. V shed 8 bases, J shed 4 bases, and the junction held 10 bases outside the gene matches. Germline V gives CDR1 MNHEY, CDR2 SVGAGI.

This clone came up a few times. Other DNA sequences within the sample encode an identical CDR3. The chain carries TRBV27 and TRBJ2-1; D is unclear. Looked up from germline, CDR1 is MNHEY and CDR2 is SMNVEV (reference sequence). Trimming shortened V by 3 bases and J by 7 bases, and 4 bases separated the two germline ends. This CDR3 region has 11 residues. CDR3 residues: CASSLGNEQFF. The CDR3 bases are TGTGCCAGCAGTTTGGGGAATGAGCAGTTCTTC.

This clone was seen ten or more times. This chain uses TRBV7-2 with TRBJ1-5, with D possibly matching TRBD1 (6 bases). V was trimmed by 1 base and J by 8 bases, leaving 18 bases between them. Germline CDR1 and CDR2: SGHTA and FQGNSA. The CDR3 is made up of 16 amino acids. CDR3: CASSLDGSQGGKPQHF. The CDR3 DNA sequence: TGTGCCAGCAGCTTAGATGGGTCACAGGGCGGAAAGCCCCAGCATTTT.

The chain links TRBV7-9 to TRBJ2-1, with TRBD2 matching 7 bases. Germline CDR1 reads SEHNR; CDR2 reads FQNEAQ (reference sequence). There are 16 residues in the CDR3. V dropped 5 bases and J dropped 3; count of bases not matched to a gene: 10. The CDR3 here is CASSPFRGEGYNEQFF. DNA for the CDR3: TGTGCCAGCAGCCCCTTTCGCGGGGAGGGCTACAATGAGCAGTTCTTC.